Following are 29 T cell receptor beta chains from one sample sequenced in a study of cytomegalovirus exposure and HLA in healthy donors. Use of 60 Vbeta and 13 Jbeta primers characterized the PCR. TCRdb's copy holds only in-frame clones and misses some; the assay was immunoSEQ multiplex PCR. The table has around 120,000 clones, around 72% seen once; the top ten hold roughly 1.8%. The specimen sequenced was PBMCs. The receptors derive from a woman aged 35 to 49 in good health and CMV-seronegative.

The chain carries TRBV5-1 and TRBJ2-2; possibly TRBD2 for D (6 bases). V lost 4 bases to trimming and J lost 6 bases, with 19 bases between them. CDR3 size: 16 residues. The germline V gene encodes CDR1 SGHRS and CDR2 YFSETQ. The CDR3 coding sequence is TGCGCCAGCAGCCCCGGAGCCGGGAGAGGGGCCGGGGAGCTGTTTTTT. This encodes CASSPGAGRGAGELFF.

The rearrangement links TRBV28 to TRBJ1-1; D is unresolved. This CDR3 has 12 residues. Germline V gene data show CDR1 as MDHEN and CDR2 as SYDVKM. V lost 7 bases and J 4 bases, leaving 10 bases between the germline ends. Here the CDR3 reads CASKEEFTEAFF. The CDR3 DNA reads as TGTGCCAGCAAGGAGGAATTCACTGAAGCTTTCTTT.

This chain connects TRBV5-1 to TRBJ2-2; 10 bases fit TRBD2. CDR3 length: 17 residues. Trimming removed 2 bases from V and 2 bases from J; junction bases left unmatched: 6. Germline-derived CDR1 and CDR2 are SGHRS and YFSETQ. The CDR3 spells CASSFQGLAENTGELFF. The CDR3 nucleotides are TGCGCCAGCAGCTTCCAAGGACTAGCGGAAAACACCGGGGAGCTGTTTTTT.

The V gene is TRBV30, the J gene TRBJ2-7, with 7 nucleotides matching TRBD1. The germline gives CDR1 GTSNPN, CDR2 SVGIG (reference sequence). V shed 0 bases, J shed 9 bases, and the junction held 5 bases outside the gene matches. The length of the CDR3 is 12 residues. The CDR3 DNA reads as TGTGCCTGGAGTGTAAAAGGGGACAGGCAGTACTTC. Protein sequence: CAWSVKGDRQYF.

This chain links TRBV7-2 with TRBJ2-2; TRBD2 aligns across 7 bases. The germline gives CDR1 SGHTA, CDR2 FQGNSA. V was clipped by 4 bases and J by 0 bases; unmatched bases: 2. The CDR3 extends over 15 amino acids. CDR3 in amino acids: CASSWGGANTGELFF. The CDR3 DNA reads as TGTGCCAGCAGCTGGGGGGGGGCGAACACCGGGGAGCTGTTTTTT.

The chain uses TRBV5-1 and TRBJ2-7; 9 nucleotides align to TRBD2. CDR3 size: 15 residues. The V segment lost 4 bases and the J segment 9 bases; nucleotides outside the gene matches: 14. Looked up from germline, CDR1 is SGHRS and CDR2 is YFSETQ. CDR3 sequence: CASSTGGAGGLRQYF. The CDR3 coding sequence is TGCGCCAGCAGCACCGGGGGAGCGGGGGGCCTCAGGCAGTACTTC.

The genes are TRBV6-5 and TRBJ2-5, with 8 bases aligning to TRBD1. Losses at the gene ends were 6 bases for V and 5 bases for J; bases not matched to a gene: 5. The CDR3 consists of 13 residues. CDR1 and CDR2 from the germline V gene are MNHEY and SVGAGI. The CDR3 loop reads CASRSTGVETQYF. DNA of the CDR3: TGTGCCAGCAGGTCGACAGGGGTGGAGACCCAGTACTTC.

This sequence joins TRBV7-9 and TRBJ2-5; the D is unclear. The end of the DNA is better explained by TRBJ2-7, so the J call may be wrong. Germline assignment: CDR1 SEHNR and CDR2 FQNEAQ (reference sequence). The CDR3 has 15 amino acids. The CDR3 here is CASSLLGGFPSEQYF. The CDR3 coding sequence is TGTGCCAGCAGCTTATTAGGTGGATTCCCCAGCGAGCAGTACTTC.

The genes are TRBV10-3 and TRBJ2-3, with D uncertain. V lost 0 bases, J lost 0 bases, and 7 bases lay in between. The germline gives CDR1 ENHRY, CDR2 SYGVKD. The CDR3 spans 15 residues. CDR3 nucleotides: TGTGCCATCAGTGAGTCGGGCAGCAGCACAGATACGCAGTATTTT. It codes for CAISESGSSTDTQYF.

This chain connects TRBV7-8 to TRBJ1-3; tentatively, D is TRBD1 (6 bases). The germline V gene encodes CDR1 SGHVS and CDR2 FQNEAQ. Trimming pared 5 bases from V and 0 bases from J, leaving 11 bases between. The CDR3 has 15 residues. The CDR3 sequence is CASSRTVISGNTIYF. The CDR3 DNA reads TGTGCCAGCAGCCGGACAGTCATCTCTGGAAACACCATATATTTT.

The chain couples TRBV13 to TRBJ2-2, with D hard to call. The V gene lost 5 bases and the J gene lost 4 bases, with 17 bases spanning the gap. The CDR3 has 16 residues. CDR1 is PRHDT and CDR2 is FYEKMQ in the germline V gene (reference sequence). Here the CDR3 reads CASSPFYLTGTGELFF. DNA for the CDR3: TGTGCCAGCAGCCCCTTTTACCTCACGGGCACCGGGGAGCTGTTTTTT.

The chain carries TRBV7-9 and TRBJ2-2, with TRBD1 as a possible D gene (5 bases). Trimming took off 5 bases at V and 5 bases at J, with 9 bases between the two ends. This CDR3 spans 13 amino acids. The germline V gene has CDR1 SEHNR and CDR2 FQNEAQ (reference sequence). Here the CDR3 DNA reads TGTGCCAGCAGCCCTAAGGGGACCGGGGAGCTGTTTTTT. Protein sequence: CASSPKGTGELFF. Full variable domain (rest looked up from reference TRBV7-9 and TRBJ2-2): DTGVSQNPRHKITKRGQNVTFRCDPISEHNRLYWYRQTLGQGPEFLTYFQNEAQLEKSRLLSDRFSAERPKGSFSTLEIQRTEQGDSAMYLCASSPKGTGELFFGEGSRLTVL.

The CDR3, as DNA: TGTGCCAGCAGGGGGCTCGGGACAGGGTCCTACGAGCAGTACTTC. Protein: CASRGLGTGSYEQYF. The chain carries TRBV27 and TRBJ2-7; 9 positions agree with TRBD1. The CDR3 consists of 15 residues. Germline V gene data show CDR1 as MNHEY and CDR2 as SMNVEV (reference sequence). Trimming cost V 6 bases and J 1 base; bases outside gene matches: 7.

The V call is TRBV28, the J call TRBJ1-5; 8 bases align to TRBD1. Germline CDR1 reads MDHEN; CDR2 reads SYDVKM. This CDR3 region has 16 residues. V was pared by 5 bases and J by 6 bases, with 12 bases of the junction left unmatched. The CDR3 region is CASSLRQGAQGQPQHF. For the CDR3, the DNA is TGTGCCAGCAGTCTTAGGCAGGGGGCTCAAGGTCAGCCCCAGCATTTT. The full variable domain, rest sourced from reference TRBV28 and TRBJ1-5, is DVKVTQSSRYLVKRTGEKVFLECVQDMDHENMFWYRQDPGLGLRLIYFSYDVKMKEKGDIPEGYSVSREKKERFSLILESASTNQTSMYLCASSLRQGAQGQPQHFGDGTRLSIL.

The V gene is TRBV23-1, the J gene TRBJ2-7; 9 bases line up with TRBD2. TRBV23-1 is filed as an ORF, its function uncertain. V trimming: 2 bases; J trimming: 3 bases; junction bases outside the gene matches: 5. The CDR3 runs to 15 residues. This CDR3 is CASSQPQRGVYEQYF. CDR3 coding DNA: TGCGCCAGCAGTCAACCCCAGCGGGGGGTCTACGAGCAGTACTTC.

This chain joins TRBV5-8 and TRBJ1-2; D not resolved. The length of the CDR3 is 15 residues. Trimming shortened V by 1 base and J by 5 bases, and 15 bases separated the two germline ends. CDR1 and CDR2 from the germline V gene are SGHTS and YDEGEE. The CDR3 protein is CASSLFQPGRYGYTF. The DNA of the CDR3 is TGTGCCAGCAGCTTGTTCCAGCCGGGGAGGTATGGCTACACCTTC.

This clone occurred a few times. The chain's CDR3 is CAISEGGVIYNEQFF. In nucleotides, the CDR3 is TGTGCCATCAGTGAGGGCGGGGTAATATACAATGAGCAGTTCTTC. The V gene is TRBV10-3, the J gene TRBJ2-1, with D possibly TRBD2 on 6 matching bases. V was trimmed by 2 bases and J by 4 bases, leaving 12 bases between them. Germline lookup yields CDR1 ENHRY and CDR2 SYGVKD. There are 15 residues in the CDR3.

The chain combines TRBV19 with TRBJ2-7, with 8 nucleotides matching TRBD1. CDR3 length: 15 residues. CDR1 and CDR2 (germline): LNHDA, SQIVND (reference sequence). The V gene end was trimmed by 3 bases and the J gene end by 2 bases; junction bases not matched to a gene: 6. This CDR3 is CASSMDWTGTYEQYF. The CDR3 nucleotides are TGTGCCAGTAGTATGGATTGGACAGGGACCTACGAGCAGTACTTC.

This chain's CDR3 is CASSRLVQETQYF. CDR3 nucleotide sequence: TGTGCCAGCAGCCGACTAGTCCAAGAGACCCAGTACTTC. J is TRBJ2-5 and V is TRBV7-9; possibly TRBD2 for D (6 bases). This CDR3 spans 13 amino acids. The V gene's germline CDR1 is SEHNR and CDR2 FQNEAQ (reference sequence). V was shortened by 5 bases and J by 1 base, with 8 bases between the two germline ends. The complete variable domain, with remaining parts taken from reference TRBV7-9 and TRBJ2-5, reads DTGVSQNPRHKITKRGQNVTFRCDPISEHNRLYWYRQTLGQGPEFLTYFQNEAQLEKSRLLSDRFSAERPKGSFSTLEIQRTEQGDSAMYLCASSRLVQETQYFGPGTRLLVL.

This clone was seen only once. The CDR3 sequence: CAWSVGIRYEQFF. The CDR3 DNA is TGTGCCTGGAGTGTCGGGATAAGATATGAGCAGTTCTTC. The chain recombines TRBV30 with TRBJ2-1, with D possibly TRBD2 on 5 matching bases. This CDR3 comprises 13 residues. Germline CDR1 is GTSNPN and CDR2 is SVGIG (reference sequence). V lost 0 bases to trimming and J lost 8 bases, with 11 bases between them.

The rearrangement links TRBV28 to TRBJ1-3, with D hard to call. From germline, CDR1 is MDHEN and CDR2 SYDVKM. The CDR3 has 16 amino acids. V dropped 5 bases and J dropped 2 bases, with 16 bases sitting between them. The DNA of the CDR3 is TGTGCCAGCAGTCCCCCGTGGGTGAGGACTGGAAACACCATATATTTT. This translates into CASSPPWVRTGNTIYF.

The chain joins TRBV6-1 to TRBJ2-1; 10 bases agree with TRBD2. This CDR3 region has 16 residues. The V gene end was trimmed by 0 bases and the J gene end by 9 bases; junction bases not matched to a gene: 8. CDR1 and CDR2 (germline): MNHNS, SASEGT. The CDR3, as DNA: TGTGCCAGCAGTGAAGCGAGTAGCGGGGGGACGGGTGAGCAGTTCTTC. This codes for CASSEASSGGTGEQFF.

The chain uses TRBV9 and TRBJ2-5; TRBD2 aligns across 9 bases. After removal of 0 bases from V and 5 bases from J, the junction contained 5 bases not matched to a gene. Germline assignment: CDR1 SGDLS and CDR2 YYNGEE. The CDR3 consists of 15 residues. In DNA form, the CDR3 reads TGTGCCAGCAGCGTAGCTAGCGGGATCGTGGAGACCCAGTACTTC. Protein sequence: CASSVASGIVETQYF.

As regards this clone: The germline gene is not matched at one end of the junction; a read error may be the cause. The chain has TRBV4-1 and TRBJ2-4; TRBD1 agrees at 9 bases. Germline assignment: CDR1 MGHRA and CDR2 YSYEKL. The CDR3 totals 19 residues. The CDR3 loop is CASSQDSGPRQGVRNSQYF. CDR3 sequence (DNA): TGCGCCAGCAGCCAAGATTCAGGCCCCCGACAGGGGGTAAGAAACAGTCAGTACTTC.

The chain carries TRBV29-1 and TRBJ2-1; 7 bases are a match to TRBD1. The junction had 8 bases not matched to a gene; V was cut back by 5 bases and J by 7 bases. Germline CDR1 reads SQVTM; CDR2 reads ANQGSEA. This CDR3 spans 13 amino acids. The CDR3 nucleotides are TGCAGCGTTCCTTCCGGGACAGCAAATGAGCAGTTCTTC. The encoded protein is CSVPSGTANEQFF.

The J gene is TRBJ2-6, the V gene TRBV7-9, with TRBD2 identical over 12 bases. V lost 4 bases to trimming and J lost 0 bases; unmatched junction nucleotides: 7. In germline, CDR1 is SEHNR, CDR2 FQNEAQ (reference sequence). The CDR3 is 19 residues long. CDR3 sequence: CASSSDWTSGVSGANVLTF. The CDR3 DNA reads TGTGCCAGCAGCTCAGATTGGACTAGCGGGGTCTCTGGGGCCAACGTCCTGACTTTC.

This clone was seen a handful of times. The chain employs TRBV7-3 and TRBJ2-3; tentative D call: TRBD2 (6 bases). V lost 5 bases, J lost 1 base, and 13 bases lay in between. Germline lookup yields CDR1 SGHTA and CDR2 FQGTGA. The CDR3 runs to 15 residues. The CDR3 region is CASSLRGGGTDTQYF. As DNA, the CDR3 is TGTGCCAGCAGCCTACGTGGCGGGGGCACAGATACGCAGTATTTT.

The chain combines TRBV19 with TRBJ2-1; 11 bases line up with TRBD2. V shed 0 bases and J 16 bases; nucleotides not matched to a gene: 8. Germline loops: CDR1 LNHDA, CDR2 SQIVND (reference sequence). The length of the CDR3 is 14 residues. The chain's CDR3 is CASSIDSASGGPFF. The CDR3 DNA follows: TGTGCCAGTAGTATAGATTCGGCTAGCGGGGGGCCTTTCTTC.

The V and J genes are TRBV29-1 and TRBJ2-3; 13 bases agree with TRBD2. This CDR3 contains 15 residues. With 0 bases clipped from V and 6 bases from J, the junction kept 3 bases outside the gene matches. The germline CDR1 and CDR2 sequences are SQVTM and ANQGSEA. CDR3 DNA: TGCAGCGTTGAAGATGCACTAGCGGGAGGGGATACGCAGTATTTT. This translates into CSVEDALAGGDTQYF.